This TCR beta chain stems from a study of blood T cell repertoires in COVID-19. About the study: There were acute and convalescent COVID-19 samples, and they came from the United States, Italy and Spain. PBMCs, B-cell-depleted T cells, or T cells were the source of the cDNA or gDNA that made up the material.

Germline-derived CDR1 and CDR2 are SGHNT and YYREEE (reference sequence). This CDR3 has 15 residues. V was shortened by 0 bases and J by 7 bases, with 11 bases between the two germline ends. In the original workflow: The assay estimated nucleated cells by amplifying reference gene primers. Assay: immunoSEQ multiplex PCR; the TCRdb copy retains only in-frame clones and omits some. V, J and clone size derive from that table, while D and trimming were established from the DNA sequence. The sample holds about 240,000 clones, around four fifths seen once. This chain connects TRBV5-4 to TRBJ1-6, with a weak D call TRBD1 (5 bases). Material for sequencing was peripheral blood. The receptor was derived from a woman between 65 and 79 years old with acute or convalescent COVID-19. The CDR3 is CASSLATGPNSPLHF. CDR3 coding DNA: TGTGCCAGCAGCTTGGCCACAGGACCCAATTCACCCCTCCACTTT.